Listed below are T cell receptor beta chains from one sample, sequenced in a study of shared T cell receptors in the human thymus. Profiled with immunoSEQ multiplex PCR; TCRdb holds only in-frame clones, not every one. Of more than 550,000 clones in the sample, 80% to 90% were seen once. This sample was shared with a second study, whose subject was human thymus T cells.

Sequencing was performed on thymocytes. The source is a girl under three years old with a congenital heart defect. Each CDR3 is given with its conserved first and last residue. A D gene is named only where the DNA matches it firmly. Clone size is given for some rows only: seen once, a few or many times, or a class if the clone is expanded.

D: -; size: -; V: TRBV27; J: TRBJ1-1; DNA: TGTGCCAGCAGTCGGACGGGACACCCGAACACTGAAGCTTTCTTT; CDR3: CASSRTGHPNTEAFF
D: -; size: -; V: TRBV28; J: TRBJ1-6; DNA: TGTGCCAGCAGTCCAGGGCGGATGGTGCAAAGCTCCTATAATTCACCCCTCCACTTT; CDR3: CASSPGRMVQSSYNSPLHF
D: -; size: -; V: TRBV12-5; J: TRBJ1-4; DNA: TGTGCTAGTGGTTTGGAATTGTCAGGCGCTAATGAAAAACTGTTTTTT; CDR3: CASGLELSGANEKLFF
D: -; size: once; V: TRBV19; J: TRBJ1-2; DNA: TGTGCCAGTAGTATGGCATTCCGGGGAGGCTACACCTTC; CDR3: CASSMAFRGGYTF
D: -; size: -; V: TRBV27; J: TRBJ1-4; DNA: TGTGCCAGCAGTTTCAAGACAGGCTCGGGGTGGGAAAAACTGTTTTTT; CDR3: CASSFKTGSGWEKLFF
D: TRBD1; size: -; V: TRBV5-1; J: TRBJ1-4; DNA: TGCGCCAGCAGCTTGGGGACAGGGACTGAAAAACTGTTTTTT; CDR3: CASSLGTGTEKLFF
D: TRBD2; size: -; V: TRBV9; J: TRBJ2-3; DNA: TGTGCCAGCAGCGGAAGTACCCCGGGGGGGCTAGGAGATACGCAGTATTTT; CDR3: CASSGSTPGGLGDTQYF
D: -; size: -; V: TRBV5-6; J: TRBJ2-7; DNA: TGTGCCAGCAGAAGGACACCAGTTACGAAGCAGTACTTC; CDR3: CASRRTPVTKQYF
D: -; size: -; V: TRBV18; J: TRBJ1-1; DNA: TGTGCCAGCTCAGGGCCCGGACAGAACACTGAAGCTTTCTTT; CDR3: CASSGPGQNTEAFF
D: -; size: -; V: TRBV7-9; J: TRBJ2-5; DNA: TGTGCCAGCAGCTTAAATCACAGGACGAAAGAGACCCAGTACTTC; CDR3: CASSLNHRTKETQYF
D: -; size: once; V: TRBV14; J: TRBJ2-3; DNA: TGTGCCAGCAGCCGAATCTGGACAGTGAGCACAGATACGCAGTATTTT; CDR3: CASSRIWTVSTDTQYF
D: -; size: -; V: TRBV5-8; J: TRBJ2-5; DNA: TGTGCCAGCAGCCCCCGGGGAGGGGGACTTCAAGAGACCCAGTACTTC; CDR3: CASSPRGGGLQETQYF
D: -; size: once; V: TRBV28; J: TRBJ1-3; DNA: TGTGCCAGCTATGGGCCCCCCTCTGGAAACACCATATATTTT; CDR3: CASYGPPSGNTIYF
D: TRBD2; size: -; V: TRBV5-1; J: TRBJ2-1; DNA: TGCGCCAGCAGATTGGTCGGCGGGGGGACCAATGAGCAGTTCTTC; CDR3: CASRLVGGGTNEQFF
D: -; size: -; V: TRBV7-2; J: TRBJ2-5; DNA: TGTGCCAGCAGTTATGTAGCGGTCCAAGAGACCCAGTACTTC; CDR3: CASSYVAVQETQYF
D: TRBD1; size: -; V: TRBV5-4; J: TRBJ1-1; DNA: TGTGCCAGCAGCGATACAACCGGGACAGGTATAGGAGAGGGCACTGAAGCTTTCTTT; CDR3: CASSDTTGTGIGEGTEAFF
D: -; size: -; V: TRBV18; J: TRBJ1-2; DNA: TGTGCCAGCTCTGGGGGGAGTGGCTACACCTTC; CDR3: CASSGGSGYTF
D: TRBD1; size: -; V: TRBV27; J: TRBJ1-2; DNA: TGTGCCAGCAGTCGACAGGGGGCGCGGGGCTACACCTTC; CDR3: CASSRQGARGYTF
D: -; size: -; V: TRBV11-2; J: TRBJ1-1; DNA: TGTGCCAGCAGCTCAAAAAATGAGAAACGCCCAAGCGACACTGAAGCTTTCTTT; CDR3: CASSSKNEKRPSDTEAFF
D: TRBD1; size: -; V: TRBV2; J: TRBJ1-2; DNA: TGTGCCAGCAGGAACACGTGGGACAGGGGGCGGAATTCGTACGGCTACACCTTC; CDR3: CASRNTWDRGRNSYGYTF
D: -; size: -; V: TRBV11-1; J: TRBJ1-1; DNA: TGTGCCAGCAGCCGCCGTTCGGGGATCGATGAGTCTTTCTTT; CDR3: CASSRRSGIDESFF
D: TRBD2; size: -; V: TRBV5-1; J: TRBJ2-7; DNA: TGCGCCAGCAGCTCCAATAGCGGGGGGCACTACGAGCAGTACTTC; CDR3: CASSSNSGGHYEQYF
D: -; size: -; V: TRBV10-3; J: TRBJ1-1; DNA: TGTGCCACCAACAGACAAATGAACACTGAAGCTTTCTTT; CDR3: CATNRQMNTEAFF